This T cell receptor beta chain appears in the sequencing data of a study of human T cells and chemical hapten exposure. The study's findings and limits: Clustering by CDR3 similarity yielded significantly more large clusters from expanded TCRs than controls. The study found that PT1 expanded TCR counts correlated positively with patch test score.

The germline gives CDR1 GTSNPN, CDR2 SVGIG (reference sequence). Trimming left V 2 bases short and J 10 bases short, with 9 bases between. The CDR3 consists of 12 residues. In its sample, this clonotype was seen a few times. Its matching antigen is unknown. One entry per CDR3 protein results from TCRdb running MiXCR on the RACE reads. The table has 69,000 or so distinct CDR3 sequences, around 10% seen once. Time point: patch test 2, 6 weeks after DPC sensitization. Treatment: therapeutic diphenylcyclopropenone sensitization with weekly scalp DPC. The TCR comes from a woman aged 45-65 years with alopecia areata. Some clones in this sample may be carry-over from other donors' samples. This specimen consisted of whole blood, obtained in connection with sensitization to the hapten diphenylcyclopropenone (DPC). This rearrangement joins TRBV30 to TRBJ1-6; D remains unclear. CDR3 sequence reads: CAWSNDTSPLHF. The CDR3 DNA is TGTGCCTGGAGTAATGATACCTCACCCCTCCACTTT.